This T cell receptor (beta chain) was identified during a study of T cell changes during pregnancy in multiple sclerosis. The CDR3 has 14 amino acids. V shed 3 bases, J shed 5 bases, and the junction held 1 base outside the gene matches. Per the germline V gene, CDR1 is LNHDA and CDR2 is SQIVND (reference sequence). Generated by immunoSEQ multiplex PCR, the TCRdb table keeps only in-frame clones and is missing some. The repertoire consists of approximately 88,000 clones, with around 92% occurring once and the leading ten covering less than 2.5%. The J gene is TRBJ1-4, the V gene TRBV19; the match to TRBD1 covers 9 bases. This sample comprised peripheral blood, obtained in the third trimester of pregnancy. The TCR was taken from a female donor with multiple sclerosis, enrolled in a pregnancy study. In DNA, the CDR3 is TGTGCCAGTAGTATCGGGACAGGGAATGAAAAACTGTTTTTT. Translated, it gives CASSIGTGNEKLFF.